This T cell receptor (beta chain) is drawn from a study of cytomegalovirus exposure and HLA in healthy donors. Whole-study findings and limits: Per a later analysis, HLA-associated TCR beta chains showed more clonal expansion than other, equally common TCR beta chains. A later analysis found most CMV-associated TCR beta chains apparently HLA-restricted. In an earlier analysis, about 87% or about 30%: the productive usage of most TCR beta V segments.

On this clone: Its antigen is unidentified.

A multiplex PCR was run with 60 Vbeta primers and 13 Jbeta primers. Assay: immunoSEQ multiplex PCR; the TCRdb copy retains only in-frame clones and omits some. The sample consists of approximately 190,000 clones, around four fifths of them appearing once. The V gene end was trimmed by 3 bases and the J gene end by 6 bases; junction bases not matched to a gene: 3. CDR1 is MNHEY and CDR2 is SMNVEV in the germline V gene (reference sequence). CDR3 length: 13 amino acids. The donors, nominally healthy at sampling, likely had unrecorded immune exposures. V and J are TRBV27 and TRBJ2-7; 9 nucleotides line up with TRBD2. The TCR comes from a woman in her late teens or twenties in good health and CMV-seronegative. Sample: PBMCs. CDR3 nucleotide sequence: TGTGCCAGCAGTTTTGGGACTAGCTCCGAGCAGTACTTC. Residues: CASSFGTSSEQYF.